The 22 T cell receptor beta chains below come from one sample, sequenced in a study of OX40 agonist ivuxolimab in advanced cancers. Profiling relied on immunoSEQ multiplex PCR, and the TCRdb table lists in-frame clones only, not all of them. The repertoire holds 70,000 to 90,000 clones, with 84% as singletons. This sample comprised CD4+ or CD8+ T cells sorted from blood, obtained in a trial of the OX40 agonist ivuxolimab. Receptors were obtained from an adult with an advanced solid tumor such as melanoma, head and neck, liver or kidney cancer.

This clone appeared a single time. The V call is TRBV9, the J call TRBJ1-3; D not resolved. CDR1 is SGDLS and CDR2 is YYNGEE in the germline V gene. Trimming removed 0 bases at V and 2 bases at J, with 6 bases between. This CDR3 region has 14 residues. The CDR3 DNA is TGTGCCAGCAGCGTAGCCGGGACTGGAAACACCATATATTTT. Translation: CASSVAGTGNTIYF.

V gene TRBV5-4 combines with J gene TRBJ2-7; either TRBD1 or TRBD2 may fit D (5 bases each). This CDR3 is 14 amino acids long. Between the trimmed V and J ends, which lost 3 bases and 6 bases, there was a span of 16 bases. Germline V gene lookup returns CDR1 SGHNT and CDR2 YYREEE (reference sequence). CDR3 residues: CASSSDLGRIEQYF. The CDR3 coding sequence is TGTGCCAGCAGCTCCGACCTGGGACGGATCGAGCAGTACTTC.

In its sample, this clone was seen a few times. This sequence joins TRBV21-1 and TRBJ1-2. TRBV21-1 is marked as a pseudogene. This CDR3 is 12 amino acids long. The CDR3 loop reads CASSKSPYGYTF. CDR3 bases: TGTGCCAGCAGCAAAAGCCCGTATGGCTACACCTTC.

This clone was seen ten or more times. This sequence joins TRBV28 and TRBJ1-2; D may be TRBD1 (5 bases). The CDR3 contains 12 residues. Germline V gene data show CDR1 as MDHEN and CDR2 as SYDVKM. V lost 6 bases, J lost 6 bases, and 11 bases lay in between. For the CDR3, the DNA is TGTGCCAGCAGATCAGGGCGCCATGGCTACACCTTC. Protein sequence: CASRSGRHGYTF.

The chain is built from TRBV6-5 and TRBJ1-1; D perhaps matches TRBD1 (6 bases). The ends were cut back, 7 bases at V and 11 bases at J, with 20 bases in the middle. This CDR3 comprises 13 residues. Germline V CDR1 and CDR2: MNHEY, SVGAGI. The CDR3 loop is CASTPGTHLSAFF. CDR3 nucleotide sequence: TGTGCCAGCACTCCCGGGACACACCTTAGTGCTTTCTTT.

The chain employs TRBV18 and TRBJ2-3, with D uncertain. The CDR3 spans 13 residues. The ends were cut back, 5 bases at V and 0 bases at J, with 6 bases in the middle. CDR1 and CDR2 from the germline V gene are KGHSH and LQKENI. The CDR3 loop is CASSGSSTDTQYF. The CDR3 region has the DNA TGTGCCAGCTCAGGTTCTAGCACAGATACGCAGTATTTT.

The table lists this clone with many counts. Other nucleotide sequences from this sample produce the same CDR3. The chain joins TRBV5-1 to TRBJ1-5, with TRBD1 identical over 9 bases. V gave up 5 bases and J gave up 5 bases; unmatched junction bases: 8. Germline CDR1 is SGHRS and CDR2 is YFSETQ. This CDR3 is 15 amino acids long. The DNA of the CDR3 is TGCGCCAGCAGTTTGACAGGGGGTCAGGATCAGCCCCAGCATTTT. As protein: CASSLTGGQDQPQHF.

This sequence joins TRBV6-1 and TRBJ2-7; unclear D gene. Trimming left V 3 bases short and J 12 bases short, with 9 bases between. The CDR3 contains 10 residues. CDR1 and CDR2 from the germline V gene are MNHNS and SASEGT. Here the CDR3 reads CASSERPGYF. For the CDR3, the DNA is TGTGCCAGCAGTGAGCGGCCCGGGTACTTC.

This chain links TRBV28 with TRBJ1-6, with 7 nucleotides matching TRBD1. Germline V gene lookup returns CDR1 MDHEN and CDR2 SYDVKM. This CDR3 has 14 amino acids. V shed 4 bases, J shed 5 bases, and the junction held 2 bases outside the gene matches. In nucleotides, the CDR3 is TGTGCCAGCAGTTCGCAGGGGGATAATTCACCCCTCCACTTT. The encoded protein is CASSSQGDNSPLHF. The full variable domain, rest sourced from reference TRBV28 and TRBJ1-6, is DVKVTQSSRYLVKRTGEKVFLECVQDMDHENMFWYRQDPGLGLRLIYFSYDVKMKEKGDIPEGYSVSREKKERFSLILESASTNQTSMYLCASSSQGDNSPLHFGNGTRLTVT.

CDR3 sequence (DNA): TGTGCCAGCAGTTACTCCAGGGGTGGAAATCAGCCCCAGCATTTT. Translated: CASSYSRGGNQPQHF. V usage is TRBV6-6 and J usage is TRBJ1-5; TRBD1 is a possible D gene (6 bases). The ends were cut back, 0 bases at V and 4 bases at J, with 10 bases in the middle. This CDR3 is built from 15 residues. Germline V lookup: CDR1 MNHNY, CDR2 SVGAGI (reference sequence).

The chain links TRBV9 to TRBJ1-3; D unclear. In germline, CDR1 is SGDLS, CDR2 YYNGEE. V was shortened by 4 bases and J by 0 bases, with 2 bases between the two germline ends. The length of the CDR3 is 12 residues. Here the CDR3 reads CASSLSGNTIYF. As DNA, the CDR3 is TGTGCCAGCAGCCTCTCTGGAAACACCATATATTTT.

This chain links TRBV6-5 with TRBJ2-7, with TRBD2 matching 8 bases. Germline V gives CDR1 MNHEY, CDR2 SVGAGI. V lost 4 bases and J lost 5; bases outside the gene matches: 10. This CDR3 comprises 15 residues. Written as DNA, the CDR3 is TGTGCCAGCAGTTCCTTAAGCGGGAGCGCTAACGAGCAGTACTTC. It specifies CASSSLSGSANEQYF.

Only one count was recorded for this clone. The chain joins TRBV27 to TRBJ1-6; a weak D match, TRBD1 (5 bases). The V and J ends lost 5 bases and 7 bases respectively, with 15 bases between them. The CDR3 spans 15 residues. From germline, CDR1 is MNHEY and CDR2 SMNVEV (reference sequence). The CDR3 spells CASSQGDLWNSPLHF. CDR3 sequence (DNA): TGTGCCAGCAGTCAAGGGGATCTCTGGAATTCACCCCTCCACTTT.

The chain uses TRBV5-1 and TRBJ2-3; D perhaps matches TRBD2 (6 bases). The CDR3 contains 15 residues. V was shortened by 0 bases and J by 4 bases, with 12 bases between the two germline ends. Germline CDR1 and CDR2: SGHRS and YFSETQ. The chain's CDR3 is CASSLETGAADTQYF. The CDR3 DNA follows: TGCGCCAGCAGCTTGGAGACGGGAGCGGCAGATACGCAGTATTTT. The variable domain in full, completed from reference TRBV5-1 and TRBJ2-3, reads KAGVTQTPRYLIKTRGQQVTLSCSPISGHRSVSWYQQTPGQGLQFLFEYFSETQRNKGNFPGRFSGRQFSNSRSEMNVSTLELGDSALYLCASSLETGAADTQYFGPGTRLTVL.

This sequence joins TRBV15 and TRBJ1-1, with 7 nucleotides matching TRBD1. The CDR3 covers 12 residues. The germline CDR1 and CDR2 sequences are LNHNV and YYDKDF (reference sequence). V lost 2 bases, J lost 10 bases, and 4 bases stayed unmatched. The CDR3 sequence: CATSRRQGGAFF. CDR3 DNA sequence: TGTGCCACCAGCAGAAGGCAGGGGGGAGCTTTCTTT.

The chain is built from TRBV30 and TRBJ1-4; TRBD1 agrees at 8 bases. This CDR3 is 15 amino acids long. The ends lost 2 bases at V and 4 bases at J; junction bases unmatched: 6. Looked up from germline, CDR1 is GTSNPN and CDR2 is SVGIG (reference sequence). The CDR3 sequence: CAWSIGQGINEKLFF. Here the CDR3 DNA reads TGTGCCTGGAGTATTGGACAGGGAATTAATGAAAAACTGTTTTTT.

The rearrangement uses TRBV5-1 and TRBJ1-3; 9 bases agree with TRBD1. V dropped 3 bases and J dropped 0; count of bases not matched to a gene: 4. The CDR3 consists of 16 residues. The germline V gene has CDR1 SGHRS and CDR2 YFSETQ. In nucleotides, the CDR3 is TGCGCCAGCAGCTGGACAGGGGCTACCTCTGGAAACACCATATATTTT. Translating it yields CASSWTGATSGNTIYF.

This rearrangement joins TRBV5-4 to TRBJ2-7, with TRBD2 matching over 8 bases. The V segment lost 6 bases and the J segment 5 bases; nucleotides outside the gene matches: 10. Germline V gives CDR1 SGHNT, CDR2 YYREEE (reference sequence). This CDR3 is built from 14 residues. CDR3 loop: CASKPGLGSNEQYF. The CDR3 DNA reads as TGTGCCAGCAAACCGGGACTAGGGTCCAACGAGCAGTACTTC.

CDR3 sequence reads: CASTRESGNTIYF. The CDR3 bases are TGTGCCAGCACAAGGGAATCCGGAAACACCATATATTTT. The chain carries TRBV2 and TRBJ1-3, with unresolved D. The CDR3 spans 13 residues. V dropped 7 bases and J dropped 4 bases, with 11 bases sitting between them. Germline assignment: CDR1 SNHLY and CDR2 FYNNEI.

This clone was counted only a few times. The chain employs TRBV7-9 and TRBJ2-7, with a tentative D call TRBD1 (5 bases). CDR3 length: 13 amino acids. CDR1 is SEHNR, CDR2 FQNEAQ, per germline (reference sequence). Trimming removed 5 bases from V and 2 bases from J, with 10 bases in between. The chain's CDR3 is CASSARVTYEQYF. CDR3 nucleotide sequence: TGTGCCAGCAGCGCCAGGGTTACCTACGAGCAGTACTTC.

The genes are TRBV11-3 and TRBJ1-1; 7 bases match TRBD1. CDR3 size: 11 residues. CDR1 and CDR2 (germline): SGHNT, YENEEA. Trimming at V came to 3 bases and at J to 10 bases, leaving 2 bases not matched to a gene. The CDR3 DNA sequence: TGTGCCAGCAGCTTTGGACAGGTAGCTTTCTTT. It yields the protein CASSFGQVAFF.

This sequence joins TRBV19 and TRBJ2-7; D is tentatively TRBD1 or TRBD2 (5 bases each). The germline CDR1 and CDR2 sequences are LNHDA and SQIVND (reference sequence). With 5 bases removed from V and 0 bases from J, the gap between germline ends came to 14 bases. CDR3 length: 15 residues. The DNA for the CDR3 is TGTGCCAGTAGTGGGCTTGGGACCCGCTCCTACGAGCAGTACTTC. It specifies CASSGLGTRSYEQYF.